What follows describes a single TCR beta chain. Profiling relied on immunoSEQ multiplex PCR, and the TCRdb table lists in-frame clones only, not all of them. The sample gives approximately 70,000 clones, more than 85% of which show up once; 4.7% is in the top ten. These data belong to a study of technical replicates of blood from a few donors. V lost 8 bases to trimming and J lost 4 bases, with 10 bases between them. From germline, CDR1 is SNHLY and CDR2 FYNNEI. CDR3 length: 12 residues. Sequencing used PBMCs. The chain recombines TRBV2 with TRBJ2-3; D possibly corresponds to TRBD2 (5 bases). The sequence was obtained from a human donor in good health. Some clones in this sample may be carry-over from other donors' samples. CDR3 in amino acids: CASSGSADTQYF. CDR3 sequence (DNA): TGTGCCAGCTCGGGGAGCGCAGATACGCAGTATTTT. The whole variable domain, filled in from reference TRBV2 and TRBJ2-3, reads EPEVTQTPSHQVTQMGQEVILRCVPISNHLYFYWYRQILGQKVEFLVSFYNNEISEKSEIFDDQFSVERPDGSNFTLKIRSTKLEDSAMYFCASSGSADTQYFGPGTRLTVL.